The next 13 T cell receptor beta chains were all read from a single sample in a study of spatial heterogeneity in lung cancer. TCRdb re-called the 5' RACE reads with MiXCR, one entry per CDR3 protein. The table shows some 3,000 distinct CDR3 sequences, with 35% occurring only once. For these receptors, no antigen is known. General observations from the study: Counts that tracked tumor mutation counts were those of expanded intratumoral alpha and beta TCRs.

Time point given: sample taken at primary tumor resection. The source material was lung tumor tissue, sampled at surgery. The receptor set was obtained from a female donor with early-stage non-small cell lung cancer.

This clonotype is medium-sized (0.01 to 0.1%). This rearrangement joins TRBV28 to TRBJ2-7; 8 nucleotides line up with TRBD1. There are 14 residues in the CDR3. The germline V gene has CDR1 MDHEN and CDR2 SYDVKM. V dropped 7 bases and J dropped 2; count of bases not matched to a gene: 7. The CDR3 loop reads CASISGTGAYEQYF. The CDR3 DNA reads as TGTGCCAGCATCTCCGGGACAGGAGCCTACGAGCAGTACTTC. Variable domain in full (rest from reference TRBV28 and TRBJ2-7): DVKVTQSSRYLVKRTGEKVFLECVQDMDHENMFWYRQDPGLGLRLIYFSYDVKMKEKGDIPEGYSVSREKKERFSLILESASTNQTSMYLCASISGTGAYEQYFGPGTRLTVT.

The V call is TRBV4-3, the J call TRBJ1-4; unclear D gene. In germline, CDR1 is LGHNA, CDR2 YSLEER. V was trimmed by 4 bases and J by 3 bases, leaving 18 bases between them. CDR3 size: 17 residues. The CDR3 here is CASSPDSPRTANEKLFF. In nucleotides, the CDR3 is TGCGCCAGCAGCCCCGACTCCCCACGGACGGCTAATGAAAAACTGTTTTTT.

The V call is TRBV24-1, the J call TRBJ2-1, with a possible D match to TRBD2 (6 bases). CDR1 is KGHDR, CDR2 SFDVKD, per germline. This CDR3 region has 12 residues. V was shortened by 5 bases and J by 6 bases, with 7 bases between the two germline ends. In DNA form, the CDR3 reads TGTGCCACCAGTGCTAGCGTCAATGAGCAGTTCTTC. Translated: CATSASVNEQFF.

This clonotype turned up a few times. The chain joins TRBV7-2 to TRBJ2-7; D may be TRBD1 or TRBD2 (5 bases each). Germline V gives CDR1 SGHTA, CDR2 FQGNSA. CDR3 length equals 14 residues. The V and J ends lost 0 bases and 2 bases respectively, with 8 bases between them. The CDR3: CASSLAGGPYEQYF. Here the CDR3 DNA reads TGTGCCAGCAGCTTAGCTGGGGGACCCTACGAGCAGTACTTC. The entire variable domain, with the rest obtained from reference TRBV7-2 and TRBJ2-7, is as follows: GAGVSQSPSNKVTEKGKDVELRCDPISGHTALYWYRQSLGQGLEFLIYFQGNSAPDKSGLPSDRFSAERTGGSVSTLTIQRTQQEDSAVYLCASSLAGGPYEQYFGPGTRLTVT.

This clonotype occurred a few times. The chain carries TRBV9 and TRBJ1-1; no firm D call. Germline V lookup: CDR1 SGDLS, CDR2 YYNGEE. This CDR3 spans 16 amino acids. V was pared by 0 bases and J by 1 base, with 13 bases between. CDR3 nucleotides: TGTGCCAGCAGCGTAGGCGCGTTATCCTCGAACACTGAAGCTTTCTTT. Translated, it gives CASSVGALSSNTEAFF. Filled out from reference TRBV9 and TRBJ1-1, the complete variable domain reads DSGVTQTPKHLITATGQRVTLRCSPRSGDLSVYWYQQSLDQGLQFLIQYYNGEERAKGNILERFSAQQFPDLHSELNLSSLELGDSALYFCASSVGALSSNTEAFFGQGTRLTVV.

The CDR3 loop reads CASSLAGAPGELFF. For the CDR3, the DNA is TGTGCCAGCAGTTTGGCAGGGGCCCCCGGGGAGCTGTTTTTT. This chain joins TRBV27 and TRBJ2-2; a possible D gene is TRBD1 (6 bases). The V and J ends lost 3 bases and 6 bases respectively, with 11 bases between them. CDR1 is MNHEY, CDR2 SMNVEV, per germline (reference sequence). This CDR3 region has 14 residues.

There are a few counts of this clonotype. The chain employs TRBV3-1 and TRBJ2-1; tentative D call: TRBD2 (5 bases). Germline CDR1 is LGHDT and CDR2 is YNNKEL (reference sequence). The CDR3 sequence is 16 residues long. The ends were cut back, 4 bases at V and 5 bases at J, with 18 bases in the middle. The CDR3 here is CASSPGGFFINNEQFF. For the CDR3, the DNA is TGTGCCAGCAGCCCCGGCGGGTTCTTCATAAACAATGAGCAGTTCTTC.

J is TRBJ2-7 and V is TRBV3-1; 8 positions match TRBD2. V lost 5 bases to trimming and J lost 6 bases; unmatched junction nucleotides: 12. The CDR3 is 15 residues long. Germline assignment: CDR1 LGHDT and CDR2 YNNKEL (reference sequence). DNA for the CDR3: TGTGCCAGCAGCATCTTCAGCGGGAGATTCTCCGAGCAGTACTTC. Translation: CASSIFSGRFSEQYF.

The chain links TRBV29-1 to TRBJ2-3; D gene unclear. The CDR3 extends over 13 amino acids. CDR1 is SQVTM, CDR2 ANQGSEA, per germline. The V end was cut by 1 base, the J end by 6 bases, with 11 bases between. DNA for the CDR3: TGCAGCGTTGAAGGCCTTACATGGGATACGCAGTATTTT. Translating gives CSVEGLTWDTQYF.

The chain combines TRBV10-2 with TRBJ2-1; TRBD1 matches 7 bases. CDR3 length: 13 residues. CDR1 is WSHSY and CDR2 is SAAADI in the germline V gene. J lost 7 bases, V lost 6 bases, and 6 bases had no gene match. In DNA form, the CDR3 reads TGCGCCAGCAGCGTGGACAGGTGGAATGAGCAGTTCTTC. It specifies CASSVDRWNEQFF.

The chain recombines TRBV7-8 with TRBJ2-7; possible D gene TRBD1, 5 bases. V lost 1 base to trimming and J lost 1 base, with 14 bases between them. This CDR3 has 16 amino acids. Germline values: CDR1 SGHVS, CDR2 FQNEAQ. The CDR3 DNA sequence: TGTGCCAGCAGCTTAGGGGGCCCAGACAATTCCTACGAGCAGTACTTC. Translated: CASSLGGPDNSYEQYF.

V gene TRBV28 combines with J gene TRBJ2-1, with 8 bases fitting TRBD1. This CDR3 has 16 amino acids. Germline CDR1 MDHEN, CDR2 SYDVKM. The ends lost 6 bases at V and 2 bases at J; junction bases unmatched: 9. The CDR3 region is CASRARGRGTYNEQFF. In DNA, the CDR3 is TGTGCCAGCAGGGCCAGGGGGCGCGGGACCTACAATGAGCAGTTCTTC.

This clonotype was seen at least ten times. The chain joins TRBV7-9 to TRBJ2-3; D not resolved. Germline lookup yields CDR1 SEHNR and CDR2 FQNEAQ (reference sequence). Deletions cut 1 base from V and 1 base from J, with 9 bases between. The CDR3 contains 15 residues. The chain's CDR3 is CASSLGQARTDTQYF. The CDR3 nucleotides read TGTGCCAGCAGCTTAGGGCAGGCCCGCACAGATACGCAGTATTTT.